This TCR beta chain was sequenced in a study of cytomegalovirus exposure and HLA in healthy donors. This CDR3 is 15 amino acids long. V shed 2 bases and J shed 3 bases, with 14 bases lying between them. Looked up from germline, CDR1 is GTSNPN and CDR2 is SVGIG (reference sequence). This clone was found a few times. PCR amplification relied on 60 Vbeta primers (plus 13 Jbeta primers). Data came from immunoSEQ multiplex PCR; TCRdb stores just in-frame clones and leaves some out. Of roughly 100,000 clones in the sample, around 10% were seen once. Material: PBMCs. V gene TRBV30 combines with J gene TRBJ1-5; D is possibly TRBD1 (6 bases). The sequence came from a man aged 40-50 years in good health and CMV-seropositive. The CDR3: CAWSTGIPLNQPQHF. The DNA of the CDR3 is TGTGCCTGGAGTACAGGGATCCCCCTCAATCAGCCCCAGCATTTT.